Sequencing of this T cell receptor beta chain was carried out in a study of T-cell reconstitution after alpha-beta-depleted transplantation in children. Unique molecular identifiers tagged the TCRbeta library. MiXCR, run by TCRdb on the PCR reads, gives a single entry per CDR3 protein. The sample has around 78,000 distinct CDR3 sequences; around an eighth are singletons. Germline V gene lookup returns CDR1 DFQATT and CDR2 SNEGSKA (reference sequence). V was trimmed by 4 bases and J by 5 bases, leaving 14 bases between them. The CDR3 has 13 residues. This material consisted of PBMCs, mostly from graft donor cells, taken 180 days after TCRalphabeta/CD19-depleted stem cell transplant. The chain carries TRBV20-1 and TRBJ1-1; no clear D. The sequence was collected from a male patient aged 2 to 10 who had a stem cell transplant for acute lymphoblastic leukemia, so the T cells may come from the graft donor. CDR3 sequence reads: CSAKTLPGTEAFF. In DNA, the CDR3 is TGCAGTGCTAAGACCCTCCCGGGGACTGAAGCTTTCTTT.